This T cell receptor beta chain is from a study of vaccination and CD4 T cells after COVID-19. Whole-study context: The post-COVID samples were taken a median about 15 weeks after diagnosis, anywhere from 35 to 161. The post-vaccine samples came a median approximately 70 days after dose two (range 14 to 241).

Points on this clonotype: Its antigen is still unknown.

Once obtained from cultured CD4+ T cells, the DNA was sequenced using the Oncomine TCR Beta short-read assay. TCRdb re-called the PCR reads with MiXCR, one entry per CDR3 protein. The data show tens of thousands of distinct CDR3 sequences, less than 60% seen once. Documented treatment: roughly ten-day PBMC culture with coronavirus spike peptide pools or control peptides (ViraFEST assay). Using peptide pools, antigen-specific T cells were expanded in ViraFEST before TCRs were sequenced. Peptide pools at roughly 10 ug/ml and IL-2 at 8 to 10 IU/ml were added to cultures of around 1.9 million PBMCs per well. The input for sequencing was CD4+ T cells from blood, cultured in vitro, taken before SARS-CoV-2 vaccination. The receptor's source is a human donor who received a COVID-19 vaccine.

Here the CDR3 DNA reads TGTGCCAGCAGCAAAAGGGTGCTGGGGTCCCTCACACAAGAGACCCAGTACTTC. Protein sequence: CASSKRVLGSLTQETQYF. The chain couples TRBV7-8 to TRBJ2-5; D is undetermined. The CDR3 extends over 18 amino acids. The germline gives CDR1 SGHVS, CDR2 FQNEAQ. The V and J ends lost 5 bases and 2 bases respectively, with 24 bases between them.